This TCR beta chain was sequenced for a study of cytomegalovirus exposure and HLA in healthy donors. The length of the CDR3 is 17 residues. The V end lost 4 bases, the J end lost 4 bases, and 17 bases lay between the germline ends. Germline values: CDR1 MNHEY, CDR2 SMNVEV (reference sequence). Both 60 Vbeta primers and 13 Jbeta primers went into the PCR. Profiling relied on immunoSEQ multiplex PCR, and the TCRdb table lists in-frame clones only, not all of them. The sample lists about 150,000 clones, about 80% occurring once. The chain carries TRBV27 and TRBJ2-6; possible D gene TRBD1, 5 bases. Sequencing was performed on PBMCs. The clonotype was recovered from a man aged 40-50 years in good health and CMV-seronegative. CDR3 bases: TGTGCCAGCAGTTCCCAGGGCTCGTCCTCAGGGGCCAACGTCCTGACTTTC. Protein: CASSSQGSSSGANVLTF. Filled out from reference TRBV27 and TRBJ2-6, the complete variable domain reads EAQVTQNPRYLITVTGKKLTVTCSQNMNHEYMSWYRQDPGLGLRQIYYSMNVEVTDKGDVPEGYKVSRKEKRNFPLILESPSPNQTSLYFCASSSQGSSSGANVLTFGAGSRLTVL.